A single sample is the source of the 17 T cell receptor beta chains below, sequenced in a study of blood T cell repertoires in COVID-19. Profiling relied on immunoSEQ multiplex PCR, and the TCRdb table lists in-frame clones only, not all of them. The table has around 280,000 clones, around 88% seen once. The sample consisted of PBMCs or T cells enriched from blood (not recorded which). Receptors originate from a middle-aged woman who had recovered from COVID-19.

The V gene is TRBV19, the J gene TRBJ2-1; 7 bases line up with TRBD2. This CDR3 is 14 amino acids long. V shed 5 bases, J shed 3 bases, and the junction held 4 bases outside the gene matches. Germline values: CDR1 LNHDA, CDR2 SQIVND (reference sequence). CDR3 nucleotides: TGTGCCAGTAGTCTGGGCGGGAGCTACAATGAGCAGTTCTTC. Translating it yields CASSLGGSYNEQFF. The whole variable domain, filled in from reference TRBV19 and TRBJ2-1, reads DGGITQSPKYLFRKEGQNVTLSCEQNLNHDAMYWYRQDPGQGLRLIYYSQIVNDFQKGDIAEGYSVSREKKESFPLTVTSAQKNPTAFYLCASSLGGSYNEQFFGPGTRLTVL.

The chain has TRBV19 and TRBJ2-1, with 14 positions matching TRBD2. CDR3 length: 16 amino acids. Germline trimming cut 4 bases from V and 9 bases from J; bases unmatched to any gene: 8. Germline V lookup: CDR1 LNHDA, CDR2 SQIVND (reference sequence). CDR3 nucleotides: TGTGCCAGTAGTACCGGACTAGCGGGAGGTAGGATTGAGCAGTTCTTC. It encodes CASSTGLAGGRIEQFF. Full variable domain (rest looked up from reference TRBV19 and TRBJ2-1): DGGITQSPKYLFRKEGQNVTLSCEQNLNHDAMYWYRQDPGQGLRLIYYSQIVNDFQKGDIAEGYSVSREKKESFPLTVTSAQKNPTAFYLCASSTGLAGGRIEQFFGPGTRLTVL.

This clone was counted between two and nine times. The chain couples TRBV6-5 to TRBJ2-3, with D perhaps matching TRBD1 (5 bases). Germline-derived CDR1 and CDR2 are MNHEY and SVGAGI. Trimming stripped 2 bases from V and 6 bases from J, with 6 bases between. The CDR3 extends over 12 amino acids. The CDR3 nucleotides are TGTGCCAGCAGTTACAGGGGTGATACGCAGTATTTT. Residues: CASSYRGDTQYF.

This chain links TRBV18 with TRBJ1-4, with D hard to call. V lost 2 bases, J lost 0 bases, and 10 bases lay in between. CDR1 and CDR2 from the germline V gene are KGHSH and LQKENI. This CDR3 has 16 amino acids. CDR3 amino acids: CASSPLNTPTNEKLFF. Here the CDR3 DNA reads TGTGCCAGCTCACCATTGAACACCCCAACTAATGAAAAACTGTTTTTT.

The V gene is TRBV10-3, the J gene TRBJ2-1; TRBD2 agrees at 12 bases. This CDR3 contains 15 residues. J was trimmed by 7 bases and V by 3 bases; bases with no gene match: 4. Germline assignment: CDR1 ENHRY and CDR2 SYGVKD. CDR3 DNA sequence: TGTGCCATCAGTGAAACCGGGACTAGCGGGAATGAGCAGTTCTTC. Translating it yields CAISETGTSGNEQFF.

J is TRBJ2-7 and V is TRBV3-1 (or the pseudogene TRBV3-2); 10 nucleotides match TRBD1. With 2 bases clipped from V and 6 bases from J, the junction kept 10 bases outside the gene matches. Looked up from germline, CDR1 is LGHDT and CDR2 is YNNKEL (reference sequence). CDR3 size: 16 residues. The CDR3 nucleotides are TGTGCCAGCAGCCAAACTCCCGGGACAGGGGCTTGCGAGCAGTACTTC. This encodes CASSQTPGTGACEQYF.

V usage is TRBV7-6 and J usage is TRBJ2-1; 8 bases are shared with TRBD1. This CDR3 has 17 amino acids. Trimming removed 6 bases from V and 0 bases from J; junction bases left unmatched: 10. The V gene's germline CDR1 is SGHVS and CDR2 FNYEAQ. CDR3 sequence reads: CASSRGQGTYSYNEQFF. The CDR3 DNA reads as TGTGCCAGCAGTAGAGGACAGGGAACTTACTCCTACAATGAGCAGTTCTTC. The variable domain in full, with the rest retrieved from reference TRBV7-6 and TRBJ2-1, is GAGVSQSPRYKVTKRGQDVALRCDPISGHVSLYWYRQALGQGPEFLTYFNYEAQQDKSGLPNDRFSAERPEGSISTLTIQRTEQRDSAMYRCASSRGQGTYSYNEQFFGPGTRLTVL.

The chain recombines TRBV3-1 (or the pseudogene TRBV3-2) with TRBJ2-1, with 16 nucleotides matching TRBD2. Germline V gene data show CDR1 as LGHDT and CDR2 as YNNKEL (reference sequence). After removal of 6 bases from V and 9 bases from J, the junction contained 26 bases not matched to a gene. The CDR3 is made up of 22 amino acids. The CDR3 region is CASRPKPAPGTSGRAWKGEQFF. The CDR3 coding sequence is TGTGCCAGCAGACCAAAGCCGGCCCCCGGGACTAGCGGGAGGGCCTGGAAGGGTGAGCAGTTCTTC.

The rearrangement links TRBV20-1 to TRBJ2-7, with D unclear. Trimming stripped 3 bases from V and 5 bases from J, with 11 bases between. Germline V gene sequence: CDR1 DFQATT, CDR2 SNEGSKA (reference sequence). CDR3 length: 12 amino acids. CDR3 residues: CSASSPVDEQYF. The CDR3 nucleotides read TGCAGTGCTAGTAGCCCTGTCGACGAGCAGTACTTC.

This sequence joins TRBV12-2 and TRBJ1-1; the table calls TRBD1, which could not be checked here. TRBV12-2 is assigned pseudogene status. The CDR3 spans 14 residues. For the CDR3, the DNA is TGTGCAAGTCGCTCCAGGGGGTGGAATAGTCAAGCTTTCTTT. Protein product: CASRSRGWNSQAFF.

The chain has TRBV9 and TRBJ2-1; 8 bases match TRBD2. Trimming at V came to 2 bases and at J to 10 bases, leaving 8 bases not matched to a gene. Germline CDR1 SGDLS, CDR2 YYNGEE. There are 14 residues in the CDR3. The CDR3 region has the DNA TGTGCCAGCAGCGTGTATGAGGGACTAGGGGAGCAGTTCTTC. Protein: CASSVYEGLGEQFF.

V gene TRBV25-1 combines with J gene TRBJ2-2; TRBD2 agrees at 14 bases. From germline, CDR1 is MGHDK and CDR2 SYGVNS. CDR3 length equals 18 residues. Germline trimming cut 6 bases from V and 3 bases from J; bases unmatched to any gene: 9. The chain's CDR3 is CASSPTSGRAIDTGELFF. The DNA of the CDR3 is TGTGCCAGCAGCCCGACTAGCGGGAGGGCCATCGACACCGGGGAGCTGTTTTTT. Based on the CDR3 plus reference TRBV25-1 and TRBJ2-2, the full variable domain is EADIYQTPRYLVIGTGKKITLECSQTMGHDKMYWYQQDPGMELHLIHYSYGVNSTEKGDLSSESTVSRIRTEHFPLTLESARPSHTSQYLCASSPTSGRAIDTGELFFGEGSRLTVL.

V is TRBV6-2 or TRBV6-3 and J is TRBJ1-2; 9 bases are a match to TRBD1. Germline V lookup: CDR1 MNHEY, CDR2 SVGEGT. The CDR3 has 13 amino acids. V trimming: 5 bases; J trimming: 6 bases; junction bases outside the gene matches: 4. The CDR3 protein is CASSLDRGNGYTF. The DNA of the CDR3 is TGTGCCAGCAGTCTCGACAGGGGGAATGGCTACACCTTC.

With regard to this clone: At one end, the junction sequence differs from germline, possibly due to a read error. The genes are TRBV7-7 and TRBJ2-5, with 7 bases that match TRBD1. This CDR3 spans 15 amino acids. Germline values: CDR1 SSHAT, CDR2 FNYEAQ (reference sequence). CDR3 sequence: CASSREDRMEETQYF. In DNA form, the CDR3 reads TGTGCTAGCAGCCGCGAGGACAGGATGGAAGAGACCCAGTACTTC. Combining the CDR3 with reference TRBV7-7 and TRBJ2-5 gives the whole variable domain GAGVSQSPRYKVTKRGQDVTLRCDPISSHATLYWYQQALGQGPEFLTYFNYEAQPDKSGLPSDRFSAERPEGSISTLTIQRTEQRDSAMYRCASSREDRMEETQYFGPGTRLLVL.

This chain joins TRBV11-2 and TRBJ2-1, with 12 bases identical to TRBD2. V was clipped by 8 bases and J by 7 bases; unmatched bases: 9. CDR3 length: 15 amino acids. Germline V CDR1 and CDR2: SGHAT, FQNNGV. The CDR3 sequence is CASGMGLAGPNEQFF. CDR3 bases: TGTGCCAGCGGAATGGGACTAGCGGGTCCTAATGAGCAGTTCTTC. The variable domain in full, with the rest retrieved from reference TRBV11-2 and TRBJ2-1, is EAGVAQSPRYKIIEKRQSVAFWCNPISGHATLYWYQQILGQGPKLLIQFQNNGVVDDSQLPKDRFSAERLKGVDSTLKIQPAKLEDSAVYLCASGMGLAGPNEQFFGPGTRLTVL.

J is TRBJ2-7 and V is TRBV7-2; TRBD2 is a possible D gene (5 bases). Germline CDR1 is SGHTA and CDR2 is FQGNSA. Trimming took off 0 bases at V and 3 bases at J, with 12 bases between the two ends. This CDR3 is built from 15 residues. The CDR3 DNA follows: TGTGCCAGCAGCTTAGCATGGACTGGAGGCTACGAGCAGTACTTC. Translating gives CASSLAWTGGYEQYF.

This chain links TRBV10-2 with TRBJ1-1; 8 nucleotides line up with TRBD1. The CDR3 is 14 amino acids. The trim removed 4 bases at V and 2 bases at J, leaving 3 bases unmatched. Germline V gives CDR1 WSHSY, CDR2 SAAADI. CDR3 sequence reads: CASSGQGRNTEAFF. CDR3 bases: TGCGCCAGCAGTGGACAGGGGCGAAACACTGAAGCTTTCTTT.